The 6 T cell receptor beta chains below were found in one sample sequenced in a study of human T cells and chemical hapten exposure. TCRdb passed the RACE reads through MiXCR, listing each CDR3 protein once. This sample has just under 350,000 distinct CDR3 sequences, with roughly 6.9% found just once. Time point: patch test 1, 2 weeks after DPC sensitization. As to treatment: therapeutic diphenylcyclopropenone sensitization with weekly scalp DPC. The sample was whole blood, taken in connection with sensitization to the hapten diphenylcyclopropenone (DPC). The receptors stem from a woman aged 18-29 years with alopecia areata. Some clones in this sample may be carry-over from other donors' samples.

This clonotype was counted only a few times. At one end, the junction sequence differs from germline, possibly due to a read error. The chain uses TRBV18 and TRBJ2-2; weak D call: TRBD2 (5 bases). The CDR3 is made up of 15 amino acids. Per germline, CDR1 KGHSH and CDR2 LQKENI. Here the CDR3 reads CVSSPTEGNTGELFF. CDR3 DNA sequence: TGTGTCAGCTCACCTACCGAGGGGAACACCGGGGAGCTGTTTTTT.

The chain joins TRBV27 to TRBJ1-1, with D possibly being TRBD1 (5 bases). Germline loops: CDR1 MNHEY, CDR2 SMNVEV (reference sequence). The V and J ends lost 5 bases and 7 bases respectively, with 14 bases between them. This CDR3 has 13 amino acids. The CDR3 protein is CASSAGPGGEAFF. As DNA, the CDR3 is TGTGCCAGCAGTGCGGGGCCCGGAGGTGAAGCTTTCTTT.

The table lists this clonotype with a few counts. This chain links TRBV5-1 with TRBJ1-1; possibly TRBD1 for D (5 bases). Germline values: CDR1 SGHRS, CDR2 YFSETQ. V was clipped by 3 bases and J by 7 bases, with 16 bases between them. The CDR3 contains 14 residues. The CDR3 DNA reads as TGCGCCAGCAGCTCCGGACATCCCACAGGTGAAGCTTTCTTT. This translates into CASSSGHPTGEAFF. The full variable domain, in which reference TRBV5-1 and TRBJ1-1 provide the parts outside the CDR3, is KAGVTQTPRYLIKTRGQQVTLSCSPISGHRSVSWYQQTPGQGLQFLFEYFSETQRNKGNFPGRFSGRQFSNSRSEMNVSTLELGDSALYLCASSSGHPTGEAFFGQGTRLTVV.

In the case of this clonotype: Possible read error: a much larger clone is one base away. CDR3 nucleotides: TGTACCAGCAGCTTGGACGGATATACAGATACGCAGTATTTT. As protein: CTSSLDGYTDTQYF. This chain connects TRBV7-2 to TRBJ2-3, with D unresolved. The V end was cut by 3 bases, the J end by 3 bases, with 10 bases between. Germline CDR1 and CDR2: SGHTA and FQGNSA. This CDR3 region has 14 residues.

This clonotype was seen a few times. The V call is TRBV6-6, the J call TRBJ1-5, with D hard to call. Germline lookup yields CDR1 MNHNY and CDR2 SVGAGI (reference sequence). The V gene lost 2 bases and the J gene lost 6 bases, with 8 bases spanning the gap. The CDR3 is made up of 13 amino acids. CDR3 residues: CASSYGGIQPQHF. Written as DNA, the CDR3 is TGTGCCAGCAGTTACGGTGGGATTCAGCCCCAGCATTTT.

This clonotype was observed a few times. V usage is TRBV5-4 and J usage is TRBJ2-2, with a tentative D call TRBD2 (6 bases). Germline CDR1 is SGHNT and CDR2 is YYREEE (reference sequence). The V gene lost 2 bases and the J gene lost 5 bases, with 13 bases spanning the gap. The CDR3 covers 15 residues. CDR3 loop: CASSFRAGRTGELFF. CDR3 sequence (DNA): TGTGCCAGCAGCTTCAGAGCGGGTAGAACCGGGGAGCTGTTTTTT.